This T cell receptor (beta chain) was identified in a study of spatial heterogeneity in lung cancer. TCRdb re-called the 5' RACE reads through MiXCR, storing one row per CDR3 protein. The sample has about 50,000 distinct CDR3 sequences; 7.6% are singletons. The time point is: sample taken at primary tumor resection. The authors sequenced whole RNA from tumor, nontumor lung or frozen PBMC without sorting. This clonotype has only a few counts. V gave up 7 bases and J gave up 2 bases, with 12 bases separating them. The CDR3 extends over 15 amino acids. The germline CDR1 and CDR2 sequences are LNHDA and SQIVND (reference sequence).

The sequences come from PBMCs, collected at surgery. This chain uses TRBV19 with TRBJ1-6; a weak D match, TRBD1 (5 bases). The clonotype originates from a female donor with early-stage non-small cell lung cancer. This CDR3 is CASNTGTTYNSPLHF. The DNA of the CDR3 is TGTGCCAGTAACACGGGGACGACCTATAATTCACCCCTCCACTTT.